A selection of T cell receptor beta chains follows, all from one sample in a study of T cell responses to AZD1222 COVID-19 vaccine. Here immunoSEQ multiplex PCR was the method, and the copy in TCRdb shows in-frame clones only, minus some. The sample records around 62,000 clones, 70% to 90% being singletons. The sample here was peripheral blood, taken on day 0 of AZD1222 vaccination. The source of these receptors is an adult in good health. Each CDR3 is given with its conserved first and last residue. D genes are given only for firm matches.

d_call: -; j_call: TRBJ2-7; v_call: TRBV4-2; cdr3_aa: CASSQDQDTGSEQYF; cdr3_nt: TGTGCCAGCAGCCAAGATCAGGACACGGGATCCGAGCAGTACTTC
d_call: -; j_call: TRBJ2-7; v_call: TRBV11-1; cdr3_aa: CASSLAPWYEQYF; cdr3_nt: TGTGCCAGCAGCTTAGCGCCTTGGTACGAGCAGTACTTC
d_call: -; j_call: TRBJ2-3; v_call: TRBV7-3; cdr3_aa: CASSLRREDTQYF; cdr3_nt: TGTGCCAGCAGCTTACGGCGGGAAGATACGCAGTATTTT
d_call: -; j_call: TRBJ2-6; v_call: TRBV7-3; cdr3_aa: CASSRAPGGANVLTF; cdr3_nt: TGTGCCAGCAGTAGGGCGCCCGGTGGGGCCAACGTCCTGACTTTC
d_call: -; j_call: TRBJ1-2; v_call: TRBV5-5; cdr3_aa: CASSNNRAYGYTF; cdr3_nt: TGTGCCAGCAGCAATAACAGGGCCTATGGCTACACCTTC
d_call: -; j_call: TRBJ2-5; v_call: TRBV5-6; cdr3_aa: CASSLVGGETQYF; cdr3_nt: TGTGCCAGCAGCTTGGTAGGGGGGGAGACCCAGTACTTC
d_call: TRBD1; j_call: TRBJ2-1; v_call: TRBV18; cdr3_aa: CASSPGTGSSYNEQFF; cdr3_nt: TGTGCCAGCTCACCAGGGACAGGGAGCTCCTACAATGAGCAGTTCTTC
d_call: -; j_call: TRBJ1-6; v_call: TRBV3-1/TRBV3-2; cdr3_aa: CASSPRQSNSPLHF; cdr3_nt: TGTGCCAGCAGCCCGCGACAGAGTAATTCACCCCTCCACTTT
d_call: -; j_call: TRBJ1-5; v_call: TRBV27; cdr3_aa: CASRNTGQGINQPQHF; cdr3_nt: TGTGCCAGTAGGAATACAGGGCAGGGGATCAATCAGCCCCAGCATTTT
d_call: TRBD2; j_call: TRBJ2-5; v_call: TRBV25-1; cdr3_aa: CASSERGGTETQYF; cdr3_nt: TGTGCCAGCAGTGAGCGCGGGGGGACCGAGACCCAGTACTTC
d_call: -; j_call: TRBJ2-1; v_call: TRBV4-1; cdr3_aa: CASSLQGGVVYNEQFF; cdr3_nt: TGCGCCAGCAGCTTGCAAGGGGGGGTGGTCTACAATGAGCAGTTCTTC
d_call: -; j_call: TRBJ1-1; v_call: TRBV6-5; cdr3_aa: CAATVAAMPAFF; cdr3_nt: TGTGCAGCGACCGTAGCAGCCATGCCGGCTTTCTTT
d_call: TRBD2; j_call: TRBJ2-3; v_call: TRBV18; cdr3_aa: CASSPSAGGLQDTQYF; cdr3_nt: TGTGCCAGCTCACCGAGCGCGGGGGGATTGCAGGATACGCAGTATTTT
d_call: -; j_call: TRBJ1-2; v_call: TRBV6-1; cdr3_aa: CASSETQGWIYGYTF; cdr3_nt: TGTGCCAGCAGTGAAACCCAGGGTTGGATCTATGGCTACACCTTC
d_call: -; j_call: TRBJ2-1; v_call: TRBV3-1/TRBV3-2; cdr3_aa: CASSPSRSGEQFF; cdr3_nt: TGTGCCAGCAGCCCTTCCCGTAGCGGTGAGCAGTTCTTC
d_call: TRBD2; j_call: TRBJ2-7; v_call: TRBV11-2; cdr3_aa: CASTQGTSGFSEQYF; cdr3_nt: TGTGCCAGCACCCAGGGCACTAGCGGTTTCAGCGAGCAGTACTTC
d_call: -; j_call: TRBJ1-1; v_call: TRBV7-9; cdr3_aa: CASSFVGGTEAFF; cdr3_nt: TGTGCCAGCAGCTTCGTGGGAGGCACTGAAGCTTTCTTT
d_call: TRBD1; j_call: TRBJ2-7; v_call: TRBV7-9; cdr3_aa: CASSFPGQATYEQYF; cdr3_nt: TGTGCCAGCAGCTTTCCGGGACAGGCGACCTACGAGCAGTACTTC
d_call: -; j_call: TRBJ2-3; v_call: TRBV6-2/TRBV6-3; cdr3_aa: CASSPNLSGGTDTQYF; cdr3_nt: TGTGCCAGCAGCCCCAACCTCTCCGGGGGCACAGATACGCAGTATTTT
d_call: TRBD1; j_call: TRBJ2-7; v_call: TRBV5-1; cdr3_aa: CASSQGAAYEQYF; cdr3_nt: TGCGCCAGCAGCCAGGGGGCGGCCTACGAGCAGTACTTC
d_call: TRBD1; j_call: TRBJ1-1; v_call: TRBV4-1; cdr3_aa: CASSLEGTGGSRNTEAFF; cdr3_nt: TGCGCCAGCAGCCTGGAAGGGACAGGGGGCTCGAGGAACACTGAAGCTTTCTTT
d_call: TRBD1; j_call: TRBJ1-1; v_call: TRBV7-9; cdr3_aa: CASSLGQGWTEAFF; cdr3_nt: TGTGCCAGCAGCTTAGGACAGGGATGGACTGAAGCTTTCTTT